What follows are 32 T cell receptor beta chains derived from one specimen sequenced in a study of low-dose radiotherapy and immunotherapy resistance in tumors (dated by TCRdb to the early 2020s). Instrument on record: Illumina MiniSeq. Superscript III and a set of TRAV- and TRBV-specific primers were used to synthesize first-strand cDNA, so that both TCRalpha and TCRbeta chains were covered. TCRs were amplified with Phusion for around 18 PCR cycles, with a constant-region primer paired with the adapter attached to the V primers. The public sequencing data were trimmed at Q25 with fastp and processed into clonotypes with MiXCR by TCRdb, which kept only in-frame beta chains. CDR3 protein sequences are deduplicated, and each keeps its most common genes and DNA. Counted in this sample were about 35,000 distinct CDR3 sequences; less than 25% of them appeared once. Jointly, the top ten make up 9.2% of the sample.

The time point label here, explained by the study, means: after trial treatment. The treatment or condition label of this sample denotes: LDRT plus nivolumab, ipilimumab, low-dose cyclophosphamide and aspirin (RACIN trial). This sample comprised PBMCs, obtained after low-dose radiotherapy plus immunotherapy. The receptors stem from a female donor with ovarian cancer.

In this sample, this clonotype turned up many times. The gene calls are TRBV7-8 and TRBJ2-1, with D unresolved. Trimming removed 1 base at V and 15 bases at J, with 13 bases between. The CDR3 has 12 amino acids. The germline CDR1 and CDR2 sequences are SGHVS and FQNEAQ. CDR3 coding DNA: TGTGCCAGCAGCTTAGATCAAGTATATCGGTTCTTC. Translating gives CASSLDQVYRFF.

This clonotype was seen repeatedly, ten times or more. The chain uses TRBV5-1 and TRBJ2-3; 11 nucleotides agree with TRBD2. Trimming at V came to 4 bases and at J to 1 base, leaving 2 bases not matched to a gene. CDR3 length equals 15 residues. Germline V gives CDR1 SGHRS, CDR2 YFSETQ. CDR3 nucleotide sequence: TGCGCCAGCAGCCCGGGACTAGCGGGCACAGATACGCAGTATTTT. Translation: CASSPGLAGTDTQYF.

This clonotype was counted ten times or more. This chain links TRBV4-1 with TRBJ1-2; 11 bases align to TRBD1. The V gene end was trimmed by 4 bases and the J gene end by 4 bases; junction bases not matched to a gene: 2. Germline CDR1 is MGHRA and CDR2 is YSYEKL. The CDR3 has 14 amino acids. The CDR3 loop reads CASSPDRGPYGYTF. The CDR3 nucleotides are TGCGCCAGCAGCCCGGACAGGGGGCCCTATGGCTACACCTTC.

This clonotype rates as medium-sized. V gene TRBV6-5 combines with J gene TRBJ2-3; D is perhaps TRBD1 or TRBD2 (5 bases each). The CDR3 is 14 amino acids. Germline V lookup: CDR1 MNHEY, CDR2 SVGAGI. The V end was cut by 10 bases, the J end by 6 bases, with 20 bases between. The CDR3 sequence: CATHGARSMDTQYF. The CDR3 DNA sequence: TGTGCCACGCACGGGGCTAGGAGTATGGATACGCAGTATTTT.

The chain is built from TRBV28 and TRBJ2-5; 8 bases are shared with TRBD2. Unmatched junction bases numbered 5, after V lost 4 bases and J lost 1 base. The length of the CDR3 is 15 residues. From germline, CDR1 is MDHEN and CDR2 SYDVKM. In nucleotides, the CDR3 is TGTGCCAGCAGTTCCTCGGGGGGGACCCAAGAGACCCAGTACTTC. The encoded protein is CASSSSGGTQETQYF.

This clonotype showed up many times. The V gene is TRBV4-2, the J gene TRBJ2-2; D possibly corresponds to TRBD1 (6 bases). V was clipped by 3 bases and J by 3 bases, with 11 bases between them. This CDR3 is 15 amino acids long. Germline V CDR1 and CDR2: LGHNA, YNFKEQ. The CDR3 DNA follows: TGTGCCAGCAGCCAGGGGGCGAAGGACACCGGGGAGCTGTTTTTT. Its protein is CASSQGAKDTGELFF.

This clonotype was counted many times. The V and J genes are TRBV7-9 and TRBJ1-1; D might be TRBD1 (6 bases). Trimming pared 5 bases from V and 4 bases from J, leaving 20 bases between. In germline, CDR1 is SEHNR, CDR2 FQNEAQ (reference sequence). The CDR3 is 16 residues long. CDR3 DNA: TGTGCCAGCAGCCCAGACCCTCCCGGGGGGCTCACTGAAGCTTTCTTT. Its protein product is CASSPDPPGGLTEAFF. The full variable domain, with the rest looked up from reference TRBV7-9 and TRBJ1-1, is DTGVSQNPRHKITKRGQNVTFRCDPISEHNRLYWYRQTLGQGPEFLTYFQNEAQLEKSRLLSDRFSAERPKGSFSTLEIQRTEQGDSAMYLCASSPDPPGGLTEAFFGQGTRLTVV.

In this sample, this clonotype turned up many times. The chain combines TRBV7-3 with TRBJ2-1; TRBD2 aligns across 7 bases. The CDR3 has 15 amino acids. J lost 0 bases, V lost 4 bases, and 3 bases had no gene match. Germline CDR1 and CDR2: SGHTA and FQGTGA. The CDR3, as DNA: TGTGCCAGCAGCTCACGCGGGAGCTCCTACAATGAGCAGTTCTTC. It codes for CASSSRGSSYNEQFF.

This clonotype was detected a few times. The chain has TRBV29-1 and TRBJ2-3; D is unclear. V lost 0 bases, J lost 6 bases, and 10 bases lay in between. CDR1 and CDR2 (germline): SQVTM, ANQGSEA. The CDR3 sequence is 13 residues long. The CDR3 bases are TGCAGCGTTGAAGAGATCCCCGGGGATACGCAGTATTTT. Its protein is CSVEEIPGDTQYF.

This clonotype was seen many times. CDR3 sequence reads: CSAEKVGDGYTF. DNA of the CDR3: TGCAGCGCGGAGAAGGTGGGGGATGGCTACACCTTC. The chain has TRBV29-1 and TRBJ1-2; a possible D gene is TRBD1 (5 bases). Trimming stripped 7 bases from V and 6 bases from J, with 15 bases between. The CDR3 spans 12 residues. Germline values: CDR1 SQVTM, CDR2 ANQGSEA.

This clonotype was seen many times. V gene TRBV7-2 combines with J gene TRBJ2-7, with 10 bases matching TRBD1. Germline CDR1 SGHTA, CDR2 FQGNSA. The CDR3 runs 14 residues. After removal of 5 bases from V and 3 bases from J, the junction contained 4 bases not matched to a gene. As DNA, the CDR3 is TGTGCCAGCAGCAGGGACAGGGGAAACTACGAGCAGTACTTC. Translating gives CASSRDRGNYEQYF.

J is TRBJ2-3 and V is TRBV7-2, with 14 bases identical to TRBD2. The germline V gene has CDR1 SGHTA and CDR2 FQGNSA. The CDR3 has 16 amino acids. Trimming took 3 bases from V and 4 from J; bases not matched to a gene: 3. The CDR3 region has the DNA TGTGCCAGCAGCTTGGGGGGACTAGCGGGAGCAGATACGCAGTATTTT. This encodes CASSLGGLAGADTQYF.

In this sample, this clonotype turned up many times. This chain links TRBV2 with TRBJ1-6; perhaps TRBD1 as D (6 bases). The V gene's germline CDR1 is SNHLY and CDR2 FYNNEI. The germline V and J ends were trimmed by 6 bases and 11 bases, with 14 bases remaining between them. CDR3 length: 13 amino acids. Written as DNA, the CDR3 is TGTGCCAGCAGGATACAGGGAGGGACACCCCTCCACTTT. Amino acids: CASRIQGGTPLHF.

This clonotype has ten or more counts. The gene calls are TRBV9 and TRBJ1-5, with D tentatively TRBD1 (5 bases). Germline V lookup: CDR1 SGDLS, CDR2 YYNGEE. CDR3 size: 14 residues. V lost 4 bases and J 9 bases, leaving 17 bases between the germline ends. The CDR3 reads CASSRGHPGLPQHF. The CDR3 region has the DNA TGTGCCAGCAGCCGAGGACACCCCGGTTTGCCCCAGCATTTT. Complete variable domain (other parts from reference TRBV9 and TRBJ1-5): DSGVTQTPKHLITATGQRVTLRCSPRSGDLSVYWYQQSLDQGLQFLIQYYNGEERAKGNILERFSAQQFPDLHSELNLSSLELGDSALYFCASSRGHPGLPQHFGDGTRLSIL.

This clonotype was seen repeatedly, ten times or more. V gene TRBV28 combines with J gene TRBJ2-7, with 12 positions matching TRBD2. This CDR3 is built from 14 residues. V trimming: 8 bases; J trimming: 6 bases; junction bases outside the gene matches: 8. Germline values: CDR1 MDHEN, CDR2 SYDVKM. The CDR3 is CASGLAGGPPEQYF. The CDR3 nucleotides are TGTGCCAGCGGTCTAGCGGGAGGGCCCCCCGAGCAGTACTTC.

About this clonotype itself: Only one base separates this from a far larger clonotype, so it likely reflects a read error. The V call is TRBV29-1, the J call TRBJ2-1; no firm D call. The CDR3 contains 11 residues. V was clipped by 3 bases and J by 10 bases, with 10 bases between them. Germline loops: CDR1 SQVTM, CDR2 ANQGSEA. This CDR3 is CSVDYNYEQFF. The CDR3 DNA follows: TGCAGCGTTGACTATAACTACGAGCAGTTCTTC.

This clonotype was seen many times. The CDR3 region is CATRPQGPQETQYF. CDR3 nucleotides: TGTGCCACCAGGCCCCAGGGACCGCAAGAGACCCAGTACTTC. This chain uses TRBV15 with TRBJ2-5; D is tentatively TRBD1 or TRBD2 (5 bases each). Trimming left V 6 bases short and J 2 bases short, with 13 bases between. Germline V CDR1 and CDR2: LNHNV, YYDKDF (reference sequence). CDR3 length equals 14 residues.

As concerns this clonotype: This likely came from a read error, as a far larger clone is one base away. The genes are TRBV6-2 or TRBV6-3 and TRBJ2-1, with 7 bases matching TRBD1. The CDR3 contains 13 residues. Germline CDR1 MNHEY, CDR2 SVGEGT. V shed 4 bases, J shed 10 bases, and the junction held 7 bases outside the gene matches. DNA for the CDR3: TGTGCCAGCAGTTGGGACAGTGGGTACGAGCAGTTCTTC. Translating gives CASSWDSGYEQFF.

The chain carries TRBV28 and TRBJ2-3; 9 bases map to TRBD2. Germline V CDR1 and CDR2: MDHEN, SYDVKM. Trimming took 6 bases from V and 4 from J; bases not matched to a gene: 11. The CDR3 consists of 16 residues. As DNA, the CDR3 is TGTGCCAGCAGACCTCCGGGGGTAGCGGGAGCAGATACGCAGTATTTT. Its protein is CASRPPGVAGADTQYF.

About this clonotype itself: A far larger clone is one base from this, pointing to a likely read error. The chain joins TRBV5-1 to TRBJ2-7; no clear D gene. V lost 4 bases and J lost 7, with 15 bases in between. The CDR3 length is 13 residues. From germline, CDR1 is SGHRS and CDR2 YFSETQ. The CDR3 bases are TGCGCCAGCAGCAACGACGCTCAAGCTGAGCAGTACTTC. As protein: CASSNDAQAEQYF.

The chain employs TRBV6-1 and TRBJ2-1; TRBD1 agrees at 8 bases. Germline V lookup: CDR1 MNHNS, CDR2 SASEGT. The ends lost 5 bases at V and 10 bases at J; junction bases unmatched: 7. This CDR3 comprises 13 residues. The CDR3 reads CASSTDRAGEQFF. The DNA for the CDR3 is TGTGCCAGCAGTACGGACAGGGCAGGAGAGCAGTTCTTC.

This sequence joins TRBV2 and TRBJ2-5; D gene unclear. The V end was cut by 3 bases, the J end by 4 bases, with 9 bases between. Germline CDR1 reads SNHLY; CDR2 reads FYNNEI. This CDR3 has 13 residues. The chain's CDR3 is CASSETITETQYF. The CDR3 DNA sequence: TGTGCCAGCAGTGAGACAATCACAGAGACCCAGTACTTC.

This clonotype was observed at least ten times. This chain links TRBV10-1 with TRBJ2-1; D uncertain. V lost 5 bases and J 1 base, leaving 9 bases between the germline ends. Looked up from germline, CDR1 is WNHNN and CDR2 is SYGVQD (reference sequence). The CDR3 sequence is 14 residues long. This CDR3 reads CASSFSNSYNEQFF. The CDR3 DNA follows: TGCGCCAGCAGTTTTTCGAATTCCTACAATGAGCAGTTCTTC.

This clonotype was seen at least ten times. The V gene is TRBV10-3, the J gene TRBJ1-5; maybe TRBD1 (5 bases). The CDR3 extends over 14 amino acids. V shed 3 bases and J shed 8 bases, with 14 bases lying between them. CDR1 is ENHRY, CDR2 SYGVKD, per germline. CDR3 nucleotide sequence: TGTGCCATCAGTGATTCGACGGGGACTGAGCCCCAGCATTTT. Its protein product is CAISDSTGTEPQHF.

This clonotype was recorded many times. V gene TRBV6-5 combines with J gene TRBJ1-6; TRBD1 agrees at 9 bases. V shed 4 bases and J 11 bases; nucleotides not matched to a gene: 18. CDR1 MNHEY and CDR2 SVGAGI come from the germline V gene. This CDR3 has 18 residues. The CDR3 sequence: CASSFELQTGQGVPPLHF. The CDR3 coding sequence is TGTGCCAGCAGTTTCGAGCTCCAGACGGGACAGGGAGTACCACCCCTCCACTTT.

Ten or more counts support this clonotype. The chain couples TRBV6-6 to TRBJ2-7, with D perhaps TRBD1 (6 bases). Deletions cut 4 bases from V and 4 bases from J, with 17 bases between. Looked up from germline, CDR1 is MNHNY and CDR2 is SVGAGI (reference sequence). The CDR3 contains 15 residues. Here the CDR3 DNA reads TGTGCCAGCAGTTCGGACAGTGAGGTTCGATACGAGCAGTACTTC. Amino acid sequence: CASSSDSEVRYEQYF.

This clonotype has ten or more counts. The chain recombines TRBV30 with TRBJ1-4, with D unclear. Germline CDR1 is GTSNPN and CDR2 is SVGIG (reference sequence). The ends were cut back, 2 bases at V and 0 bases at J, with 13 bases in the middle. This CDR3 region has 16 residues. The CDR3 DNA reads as TGTGCCTGGAGTCGGTGGAGGCGGACAACTAATGAAAAACTGTTTTTT. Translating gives CAWSRWRRTTNEKLFF.

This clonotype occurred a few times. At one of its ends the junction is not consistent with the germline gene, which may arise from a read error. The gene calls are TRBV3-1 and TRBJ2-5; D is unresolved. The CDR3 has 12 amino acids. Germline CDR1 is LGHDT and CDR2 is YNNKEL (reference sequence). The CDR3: CASSQVGEAQYF. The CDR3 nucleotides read TGTGCCAGCAGCCAAGTTGGAGAGGCCCAGTACTTC.

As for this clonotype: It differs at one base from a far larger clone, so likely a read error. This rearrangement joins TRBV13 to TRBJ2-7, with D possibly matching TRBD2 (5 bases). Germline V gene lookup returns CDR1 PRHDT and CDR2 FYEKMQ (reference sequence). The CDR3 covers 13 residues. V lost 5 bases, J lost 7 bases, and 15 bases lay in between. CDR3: CASSRDAGDEQYF. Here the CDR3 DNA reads TGTGCCAGCAGCCGCGATGCCGGGGATGAGCAGTACTTC.

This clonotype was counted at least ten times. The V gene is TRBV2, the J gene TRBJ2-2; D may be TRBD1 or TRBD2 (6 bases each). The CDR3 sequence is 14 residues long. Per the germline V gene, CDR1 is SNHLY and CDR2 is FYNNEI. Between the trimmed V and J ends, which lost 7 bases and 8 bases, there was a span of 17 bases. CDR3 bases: TGTGCCAGCAACACGGGGGCAGTGTTTGGGGAGCTGTTTTTT. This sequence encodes CASNTGAVFGELFF.

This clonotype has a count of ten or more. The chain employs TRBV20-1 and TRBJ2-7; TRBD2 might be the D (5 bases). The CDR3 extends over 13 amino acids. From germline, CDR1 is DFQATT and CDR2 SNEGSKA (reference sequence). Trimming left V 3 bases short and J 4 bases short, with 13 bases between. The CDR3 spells CSARASPGYEQYF. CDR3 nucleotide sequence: TGCAGTGCTAGGGCAAGCCCGGGGTACGAGCAGTACTTC.

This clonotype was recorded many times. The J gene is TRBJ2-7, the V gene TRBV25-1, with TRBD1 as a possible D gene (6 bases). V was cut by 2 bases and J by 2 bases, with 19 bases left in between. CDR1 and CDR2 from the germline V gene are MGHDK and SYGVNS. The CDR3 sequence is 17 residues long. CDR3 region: CASSEPNTGHSAYEQYF. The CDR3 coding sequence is TGTGCCAGCAGTGAACCGAATACGGGACACTCGGCCTACGAGCAGTACTTC.